This T cell receptor beta chain was sequenced for a study of human T cells and chemical hapten exposure. Study-wide background: DPC at 2% was the sensitizing agent, placed on around 2 cm by around 2 cm of upper inner arm skin. Cases of alopecia areata, totalis or universalis occurred in a predominantly female patient group.

Individual cDNA molecules in this library carried unique molecular identifiers. TCRdb passed the RACE reads through MiXCR, listing each CDR3 protein once. The table includes more than 250,000 distinct CDR3 sequences, 7.5% to 9% detected once. This clonotype has just a few counts. The antigen is undetermined. At one boundary the junction diverges from the germline segment, which might be a read error. Study conclusions and caveats: Large CDR3 similarity clusters arose significantly more often from expanded TCRs than from controls.

Time point denoted: pre-sensitization, week 0. Treatment noted: therapeutic diphenylcyclopropenone sensitization with weekly scalp DPC. Germline CDR1 reads SGHTA; CDR2 reads FQGNSA. The CDR3 totals 14 residues. The clonotype originates from a woman between 40 and 50 years old with alopecia areata. Some clones in this sample may be carry-over from other donors' samples. The source was whole blood, collected in connection with sensitization to the hapten diphenylcyclopropenone (DPC). The V gene is TRBV7-2, the J gene TRBJ2-3; 7 nucleotides match TRBD2. Here the CDR3 reads CASSSQGSGVGWDF. Written as DNA, the CDR3 is TGTGCCAGCAGCTCGCAAGGGAGCGGGGTGGGATGGGATTTT.